These T cell receptor beta chains were read from a single sample in a study of regulatory T cells in long-lasting Graves disease. One entry per CDR3 protein, called by TCRdb with MiXCR from the multiplex PCR reads. The profile shows hundreds of thousands of distinct CDR3 sequences, roughly a sixth of them singletons. These same records also appear under a second study, on T cells in Graves' hyperthyroidism and ophthalmopathy.

Source: peripheral blood mononuclear cells (PBMCs), taken at new diagnosis, from a patient treated with antithyroid drugs. These receptors all come from a woman aged 35-60 years with Graves disease. The CDR3 runs from the conserved cysteine through the conserved F or W. Fields, in order: clone size, J gene, D gene, V gene, CDR3 protein, CDR3 DNA. A D gene is named only where the DNA matches it firmly. Clone size is given for some rows only: seen once, a few or many times, or a class if the clone is expanded.

many	TRBJ2-3	.	TRBV28	CASKSRRGKDTQYF	TGTGCCAGCAAGTCCCGCCGGGGGAAAGATACGCAGTATTTT
many	TRBJ1-2	.	TRBV12-3/TRBV12-4	CASSRDGYGYTF	TGTGCCAGCAGTAGGGATGGCTATGGCTACACCTTC
.	TRBJ2-2	TRBD1	TRBV12-3/TRBV12-4	CASKWGTGGTGELFF	TGTGCCAGCAAATGGGGGACAGGGGGGACCGGGGAGCTGTTTTTT
few	TRBJ1-1	.	TRBV6-5	CASSYSGRSEAFF	TGTGCCAGCAGTTACTCGGGCCGGTCTGAAGCTTTCTTT
.	TRBJ1-4	.	TRBV5-4	CASSGEGGEKLFF	TGTGCCAGCAGCGGGGAGGGGGGAGAAAAACTGTTTTTT
.	TRBJ2-3	.	TRBV12-3/TRBV12-4	CASKASGDTQYF	TGTGCCAGCAAGGCCTCGGGAGATACGCAGTATTTT
.	TRBJ1-6	TRBD1	TRBV12-3/TRBV12-4	CASTYAGTGNSPLHF	TGTGCCAGCACCTACGCCGGGACAGGAAATTCACCCCTCCACTTT
.	TRBJ1-4	.	TRBV5-1	CASSQRGAGGEKLFF	TGCGCCAGCAGCCAGCGAGGGGCCGGCGGTGAAAAACTGTTTTTT
many	TRBJ2-1	.	TRBV7-9	CASSPMGGSYNEQFF	TGTGCCAGCAGCCCAATGGGGGGCTCCTACAATGAGCAGTTCTTC
.	TRBJ1-4	.	TRBV7-9	CASSLVQGGEKLFF	TGTGCCAGCAGCTTAGTACAGGGAGGCGAAAAACTGTTTTTT
many	TRBJ1-2	.	TRBV30	CAWSIAEGGYTF	TGTGCCTGGAGTATCGCGGAAGGAGGCTACACCTTC
many	TRBJ1-1	.	TRBV12-3/TRBV12-4	CASCLNTEAFF	TGTGCCAGCTGCCTGAACACTGAAGCTTTCTTT
.	TRBJ1-5	.	TRBV30	CAWRISSNQPQHF	TGTGCCTGGAGGATCAGTAGCAATCAGCCCCAGCATTTT
.	TRBJ2-7	.	TRBV10-3	CAISSRTDSYEQYF	TGTGCCATCAGTAGCCGGACGGACTCCTACGAGCAGTACTTC
.	TRBJ2-3	TRBD2	TRBV4-2	CASSLSEGAGSTDTQYF	TGTGCCAGCAGCCTATCCGAAGGAGCGGGGAGCACAGATACGCAGTATTTT
few	TRBJ1-4	.	TRBV4-1	CASSQWGRKEKLFF	TGCGCCAGCAGCCAGTGGGGGAGGAAGGAAAAACTGTTTTTT
many	TRBJ2-1	TRBD2	TRBV5-1	CASSHGTSGALYNEQFF	TGCGCCAGCAGCCATGGGACTAGCGGGGCCCTCTACAATGAGCAGTTCTTC
many	TRBJ2-5	.	TRBV6-5	CASSSRPAGDAETQYF	TGTGCCAGCAGTTCCCGCCCCGCAGGGGATGCGGAGACCCAGTACTTC
many	TRBJ2-1	.	TRBV6-1	CASSDRFEQFF	TGTGCCAGCAGTGATAGGTTTGAGCAGTTCTTC
many	TRBJ2-2	TRBD2	TRBV2	CASAREGTGELFF	TGTGCCAGCGCAAGGGAGGGAACCGGGGAGCTGTTTTTT
many	TRBJ2-5	.	TRBV20-1	CSARDGGGIETQYF	TGCAGTGCTAGGGACGGTGGGGGGATAGAGACCCAGTACTTC
few	TRBJ1-4	.	TRBV6-1	CASSPRGKGPEKLFF	TGTGCCAGCAGCCCTAGGGGGAAGGGTCCCGAAAAACTGTTTTTT
many	TRBJ2-1	TRBD1	TRBV6-2/TRBV6-3	CASLTGGGEQFF	TGTGCCAGCCTGACAGGGGGCGGTGAGCAGTTCTTC
many	TRBJ1-5	.	TRBV12-3/TRBV12-4	CASRESNQPQHF	TGTGCCAGCAGGGAATCCAATCAGCCCCAGCATTTT
many	TRBJ1-1	.	TRBV7-9	CATERGGTFF	TGTGCCACCGAAAGGGGTGGGACTTTCTTT
.	TRBJ1-2	.	TRBV15	CATSRDLNYGYTF	TGTGCCACCAGCAGAGATCTTAACTATGGCTACACCTTC
.	TRBJ2-1	TRBD1	TRBV7-9	CASSLPNRGDNEQFF	TGTGCCAGCAGCTTACCCAACAGGGGGGACAATGAGCAGTTCTTC
many	TRBJ1-1	.	TRBV12-3/TRBV12-4	CASGGTMNTEAFF	TGTGCCAGCGGAGGGACCATGAACACTGAAGCTTTCTTT
.	TRBJ1-2	TRBD1	TRBV2	CASSGGQADSQYGYTF	TGTGCCAGCAGCGGAGGACAGGCGGACTCCCAGTATGGCTACACCTTC
many	TRBJ1-1	.	TRBV5-1	CASSLATVNTEAFF	TGCGCCAGCAGCTTGGCAACAGTGAACACTGAAGCTTTCTTT
.	TRBJ2-3	TRBD2	TRBV5-5	CASSLTGTSRDTQYF	TGTGCCAGCAGCTTGACAGGGACTAGCAGAGATACGCAGTATTTT
.	TRBJ2-7	.	TRBV7-2	CASSLGAGVTYEQYF	TGTGCCAGCAGCTTAGGGGCAGGGGTAACCTACGAGCAGTACTTC
many	TRBJ2-3	.	TRBV15	CATSRAYPRGTNTDTQYF	TGTGCCACCAGCAGAGCTTACCCTCGGGGGACAAACACAGATACGCAGTATTTT
.	TRBJ2-5	TRBD1	TRBV11-2	CASSGWNPDRGTETQYF	TGTGCCAGCAGCGGCTGGAACCCGGACAGGGGGACGGAGACCCAGTACTTC
few	TRBJ2-7	.	TRBV28	CASRRTAPTTYEQYF	TGTGCCAGCAGGAGGACAGCCCCTACGACCTACGAGCAGTACTTC
many	TRBJ2-1	TRBD2	TRBV28	CASSTGGAGDPYNEQFF	TGTGCCAGCAGTACCGGGGGAGCGGGAGACCCCTACAATGAGCAGTTCTTC
.	TRBJ2-3	TRBD2	TRBV6-2/TRBV6-3	CASRAGVSTDTQYF	TGTGCCAGCAGAGCGGGGGTTAGCACAGATACGCAGTATTTT
many	TRBJ1-1	.	TRBV3-1	CASSQDWWGEAFF	TGTGCCAGCAGCCAAGATTGGTGGGGTGAAGCTTTCTTT
.	TRBJ2-7	.	TRBV9	CASSPWGGEYSYEQYF	TGTGCCAGCAGCCCATGGGGTGGGGAGTACTCCTACGAGCAGTACTTC
many	TRBJ2-3	TRBD2	TRBV12-3/TRBV12-4	CASSFRLAGGRKQYF	TGTGCCAGCAGTTTCCGGCTAGCGGGGGGGCGGAAGCAGTATTTT
.	TRBJ2-6	TRBD1	TRBV3-1	CASSQYGQGAVGANVLTF	TGTGCCAGCAGCCAATACGGACAGGGGGCGGTCGGGGCCAACGTCCTGACTTTC
many	TRBJ2-5	.	TRBV5-1	CASSSGAQETQYF	TGCGCCAGCAGCTCCGGGGCACAAGAGACCCAGTACTTC
.	TRBJ2-1	TRBD1	TRBV19	CASTVQGALYNEQFF	TGTGCCAGTACTGTTCAGGGGGCCCTCTACAATGAGCAGTTCTTC
many	TRBJ1-1	.	TRBV2	CASSPLMRGGSTEAFF	TGTGCCAGCAGCCCTTTAATGAGGGGCGGGAGCACTGAAGCTTTCTTT
few	TRBJ2-7	.	TRBV4-1	CASSQGGISAVDEQYF	TGCGCCAGCAGCCAAGGGGGGATCTCGGCCGTCGACGAGCAGTACTTC
.	TRBJ2-3	TRBD2	TRBV27	CASTRTSGVYNEQSF	TGTGCCAGCACCAGGACTAGCGGGGTTTACAATGAGCAGTCCTTC
.	TRBJ2-5	TRBD1	TRBV12-5	CASGPWTGHQETQYF	TGTGCTAGTGGTCCCTGGACAGGCCACCAAGAGACCCAGTACTTC
.	TRBJ1-2	TRBD1	TRBV7-9	CASSERGLLVPNYGYTF	TGTGCCAGCAGCGAGAGGGGGCTCTTGGTCCCTAACTATGGCTACACCTTC